Shown below are 9 T cell receptor beta chains from a single sample sequenced in a study of molecular identifiers for immune sequencing clone quantification. TCRdb fed the PCR reads into MiXCR, producing one record per CDR3 protein. The data hold a few hundred thousand distinct CDR3 sequences, with about 22% observed a single time. Sequencing was done on a sample of naive CD8+ T cells from blood, with Jurkat cell RNA spiked in. The subset is: FACS-sorted CD8+CD4-CCR7+CD45RA+ naive T cells. Receptors originate from a human donor in good health. Some libraries in this study had Jurkat cell RNA spiked in.

This rearrangement joins TRBV11-2 to TRBJ1-1; no definite D call. CDR1 SGHAT and CDR2 FQNNGV come from the germline V gene. The V end lost 3 bases, the J end lost 1 base, and 18 bases lay between the germline ends. The CDR3 spans 17 residues. Here the CDR3 reads CASSFGAWLGANTEAFF. The CDR3 DNA reads as TGTGCCAGCAGCTTTGGTGCGTGGTTGGGAGCGAACACTGAAGCTTTCTTT.

DNA for the CDR3: TGTGCCTGGAGTGTACCCCCGGGACTAGCGGGAGGTCCAGATACGCAGTATTTT. Its protein product is CAWSVPPGLAGGPDTQYF. The chain joins TRBV30 to TRBJ2-3, with 15 bases aligning to TRBD2. CDR1 and CDR2 from the germline V gene are GTSNPN and SVGIG (reference sequence). Trimming at V came to 0 bases and at J to 4 bases, leaving 8 bases not matched to a gene. The CDR3 covers 18 residues. The full variable domain, rest sourced from reference TRBV30 and TRBJ2-3, is SQTIHQWPATLVQPVGSPLSLECTVEGTSNPNLYWYRQAAGRGLQLLFYSVGIGQISSEVPQNLSASRPQDRQFILSSKKLLLSDSGFYLCAWSVPPGLAGGPDTQYFGPGTRLTVL.

At least ten counts were recorded for this clonotype. CDR3 coding DNA: TGCGCCAGCAGCCAAGAATTGTTTGGGACAGGTTCCTACGAGCAGTACTTC. This translates into CASSQELFGTGSYEQYF. The chain joins TRBV4-3 to TRBJ2-7; 8 bases are a match to TRBD1. Trimming removed 0 bases from V and 1 base from J; junction bases left unmatched: 8. The CDR3 has 17 amino acids. Germline V lookup: CDR1 LGHNA, CDR2 YSLEER.

This clonotype was detected many times. The V and J genes are TRBV12-3 or TRBV12-4 and TRBJ1-2; tentative D call: TRBD1 (5 bases). Trimming cost V 2 bases and J 8 bases, with 15 bases left between them. The CDR3 sequence is 14 residues long. The chain's CDR3 is CASSLSGRASGYTF. The DNA for the CDR3 is TGTGCCAGCAGTTTATCGGGCAGGGCTTCCGGCTACACCTTC.

Ten or more counts support this clonotype. This chain links TRBV7-9 with TRBJ1-1; no firm D call. The CDR3 is 13 amino acids. In germline, CDR1 is SEHNR, CDR2 FQNEAQ (reference sequence). Trimming took off 4 bases at V and 0 bases at J, with 6 bases between the two ends. Here the CDR3 reads CASSSSLNTEAFF. Here the CDR3 DNA reads TGTGCCAGCAGCTCCAGTTTGAACACTGAAGCTTTCTTT.

In regard to this clonotype: A read error may explain this, as a much larger clone is one base away. The chain recombines TRBV7-8 with TRBJ2-3; D gene unclear. Germline CDR1 and CDR2: SGHVS and FQNEAQ. V lost 5 bases and J lost 2, with 17 bases in between. The CDR3 loop spans 16 amino acids. The CDR3: CASSPSRTEHTDTQYF. In DNA form, the CDR3 reads TGTGCCAGCAGCCCCTCAAGGACCGAACACACAGATACGCAGTATTTT.

This clonotype was observed at least ten times. The chain couples TRBV30 to TRBJ2-1; no reliable D call. Germline V lookup: CDR1 GTSNPN, CDR2 SVGIG (reference sequence). This CDR3 comprises 12 residues. Trimming took off 1 base at V and 6 bases at J, with 7 bases between the two ends. CDR3 sequence reads: CAWSGTLNEQFF. CDR3 nucleotide sequence: TGTGCCTGGAGTGGCACGCTCAATGAGCAGTTCTTC.

This clonotype was counted only a few times. The rearrangement joins TRBV6-1 to TRBJ1-1; D unresolved. Trimming left V 10 bases short and J 6 bases short, with 9 bases between. Germline V gene data show CDR1 as MNHNS and CDR2 as SASEGT. This CDR3 spans 10 amino acids. The CDR3 here is CATFDSEAFF. The DNA for the CDR3 is TGTGCCACTTTTGATTCTGAAGCTTTCTTT.

This clonotype appeared a few times. The chain is built from TRBV11-2 and TRBJ1-2; D is unclear. Germline CDR1 SGHAT, CDR2 FQNNGV. CDR3 size: 13 residues. V dropped 0 bases and J dropped 2 bases, with 4 bases sitting between them. CDR3 in amino acids: CASSLDINYGYTF. The CDR3 DNA is TGTGCCAGCAGCTTAGACATAAACTATGGCTACACCTTC.